This is a list of T cell receptor beta chains from one sample in a study of cytomegalovirus exposure and HLA in healthy donors. Repertoires were generated with immunoSEQ multiplex PCR, while TCRdb's copy carries only in-frame clones and drops some. This sample has approximately 170,000 clones; around two thirds occur once, and the top ten carry just under 3%. Sequenced sample: PBMCs. The receptors derive from a man aged 35 to 55 in good health and CMV-seronegative. CDR3s include the opening cysteine and the closing phenylalanine or tryptophan. The order of the fields is D gene, J gene, clone size, V gene, CDR3 DNA, CDR3 protein. The D gene is left open where the match is weak. The size of a clone is reported for some rows only, either as once, few or many, or as a class for expanded clones.

>TRBD1|TRBJ2-4|-|TRBV11-1
TGTGCCAGCAGCTTGTCATGGGACAGGGGCAACATTCAGTACTTC
CASSLSWDRGNIQYF
>-|TRBJ2-2|few|TRBV4-2
TGTGCCAGCAGCAGAGTATCGGGACAAACACCGAACACCGGGGAGCTGTTTTTT
CASSRVSGQTPNTGELFF
>TRBD1|TRBJ1-2|few|TRBV7-9
TGTGCCAGCAGCTCGGGACAGGGTATCGGTGGCTACACCTTC
CASSSGQGIGGYTF
>-|TRBJ1-1|-|TRBV5-1
TGCGCCAGCAGCTTGGTACAGGGCAACACTGAAGCTTTCTTT
CASSLVQGNTEAFF
>TRBD2|TRBJ2-7|few|TRBV7-9
TGTGCCAGCAGCAGAGGGACTAGCGGGAGTCACGAGCAGTACTTC
CASSRGTSGSHEQYF
>TRBD1|TRBJ1-6|-|TRBV6-5
TGTGCCAGCAGTTTCAGACAGGGTCGACTTTCACCCCTCCACTTT
CASSFRQGRLSPLHF
>TRBD1|TRBJ1-5|-|TRBV30
TGTGCCTGGAGAAATACAGGGGCGAGCAATCAGCCCCAGCATTTT
CAWRNTGASNQPQHF
>TRBD1|TRBJ2-2|-|TRBV6-6
TGTGCCAGCAGCCAAATCTCCGGACAGGGCGGCGGGGAGCTGTTTTTT
CASSQISGQGGGELFF
>-|TRBJ1-1|-|TRBV10-1
TGCGCCAGCAGTGACAAGACACGCCGGAACACTGAAGCTTTCTTT
CASSDKTRRNTEAFF
>TRBD2|TRBJ2-5|-|TRBV5-1
TGCGCCAGCCACGGACTAGCGGGGGGCCAAGAGACCCAGTACTTC
CASHGLAGGQETQYF
>-|TRBJ1-2|few|TRBV5-1
TGCGCCAGCAGCCCCAGGGCGTCCTCTAACTATGGCTACACCTTC
CASSPRASSNYGYTF
>TRBD1|TRBJ1-4|-|TRBV5-5
TGTGCCAGCAGTTTCGACGACAGGGGGGCCCCTGAACTGTTTTTT
CASSFDDRGAPELFF
>TRBD2|TRBJ2-1|-|TRBV7-3
TGTGCCAGCAGCTTAAAAGGTGCGGGAGAGCCGTACAATGAGCAGTTCTTC
CASSLKGAGEPYNEQFF
>TRBD2|TRBJ2-7|once|TRBV19
TGTGCCAGTAGCCCGGGAGGGACCTGGTACGAGCAGTACTTC
CASSPGGTWYEQYF
>TRBD1|TRBJ2-7|few|TRBV6-5
TGTGCCAGCAGTTATAGGGACAGGGGGTACGAGCAGTACTTC
CASSYRDRGYEQYF
>TRBD1|TRBJ2-3|-|TRBV9
TGTGCCAGCAGCGTAGTGGACAGGACAAGCACAGATACGCAGTATTTT
CASSVVDRTSTDTQYF
>TRBD1|TRBJ1-4|-|TRBV5-8
TGTGCCAGCAGCCGACAGGACAGGTTTAATGAAAAACTGTTTTTT
CASSRQDRFNEKLFF
>-|TRBJ2-3|-|TRBV7-6
TGTGCCAGCAGCACAACCGGGATCACCACAGATACGCAGTATTTT
CASSTTGITTDTQYF
>TRBD1|TRBJ1-6|-|TRBV7-6
TGTGCCAGCAGCTTACTAAAGTCGGCAGGGGGCCATTCCGCCTCACCCCTCCACTTT
CASSLLKSAGGHSASPLHF
>TRBD1|TRBJ1-4|-|TRBV15
TGTGCCACCTCCGCCGGGACAGAGAATGAAAAACTGTTTTTT
CATSAGTENEKLFF
>-|TRBJ1-1|-|TRBV7-9
TGTTCCAGCAGCCAAATACGGGGGGGGCGAAGCACTGAAGCTTTCTTT
CSSSQIRGGRSTEAFF
>-|TRBJ2-7|few|TRBV29-1
TGCAGCGTTGAAGATCGCACAGGACCGGGACTGTACGAGCAGTACTTC
CSVEDRTGPGLYEQYF
>-|TRBJ1-6|-|TRBV27
TGTGCCAGCAGTAACAGGGTTTCACCCCTCCACTTT
CASSNRVSPLHF
>TRBD1|TRBJ2-1|few|TRBV7-2
TGTGCCAGCAAGCCGGGACAGAGCGACAATGAGCAGTTCTTC
CASKPGQSDNEQFF
>-|TRBJ2-7|few|TRBV6-5
TGTGCCAGCAGTTACTCGCGGCAGGGTCCCTACGAGCAGTACTTC
CASSYSRQGPYEQYF
>TRBD1|TRBJ1-5|-|TRBV2
TGTGCCAGCAGGGCCGTCGGACAGGGGGGCAATCAGCCCCAGCATTTT
CASRAVGQGGNQPQHF
>TRBD1|TRBJ1-6|once|TRBV28
TGTGCCAGCAGTATCGGACAGGGAGGTTCACCCCTCCACTTT
CASSIGQGGSPLHF
>-|TRBJ1-5|-|TRBV28
TGTGCCAGCAAACCAGACAGGACAGATAGCAATCAGCCCCAGCATTTT
CASKPDRTDSNQPQHF
>TRBD1|TRBJ1-4|-|TRBV19
TGTGCCAGTAGTACCCAGACAGGGTCTAATGAAAAACTGTTTTTT
CASSTQTGSNEKLFF
>-|TRBJ2-3|once|TRBV30
TGTGCCTGGAACCCAATCGAGGACCGGGAGTTGGGCGCAGATACGCAGTATTTT
CAWNPIEDRELGADTQYF
>-|TRBJ1-2|-|TRBV30
TGTGCCTGGAGTGCGGGAAGAGATCTTGGCTACACCTTC
CAWSAGRDLGYTF
>-|TRBJ2-5|-|TRBV5-8
TGTGCCAGCAGCCCTCGGGAGACCCAGTACTTC
CASSPRETQYF
>TRBD1|TRBJ2-7|few|TRBV4-1
TGCGCCAGCAGCCAAGTCGCCGGGACAGGAACCTACGAGCAGTACTTC
CASSQVAGTGTYEQYF
>-|TRBJ1-1|few|TRBV10-3
TGTGCCATCAACCAGGGAGGAACTGAAGCTTTCTTT
CAINQGGTEAFF
>TRBD1|TRBJ1-5|once|TRBV5-5
TGTGCCAGCAGCTTGGAGGGTTTGGCAGGGGGTTGGAGTCAGCCCCAGCATTTT
CASSLEGLAGGWSQPQHF
>TRBD1|TRBJ1-5|-|TRBV28
TGTGCCAGCAGTTTAGGGACAGGGGGCGTCATTCAGCCCCAGCATTTT
CASSLGTGGVIQPQHF
>-|TRBJ1-3|-|TRBV15
TGTGCCACCAGCAGAGAAGATCGAGGGGGAAACACCATATATTTT
CATSREDRGGNTIYF